This T cell receptor beta chain appears in the sequencing data of a study of long-term antiretroviral therapy in people with HIV. Whole-study context: The earliest samples came from an era when ART typically awaited falling CD4 counts. General observations from the study: Repertoires with HIV possessed tighter CDR3 length spans than those of controls.

On this clone itself: What it binds is unknown.

This CDR3 has 15 amino acids. The germline gives CDR1 MRHNA, CDR2 SNTAGT. V dropped 3 bases and J dropped 5; count of bases not matched to a gene: 6. Sampling of each donor yielded at least one pre-ART PBMC sample and at least two post-ART PBMC samples. Samples held about 0.9-10 million cryopreserved PBMC, and DNA extraction followed. The immunoSEQ assay was v3.0, run at survey level. Generated by immunoSEQ multiplex PCR, the TCRdb table keeps only in-frame clones and is missing some. Of 25,000 to 30,000 clones in the sample, almost 95% were seen once. This sample comprised unsorted PBMCs, obtained around 7.4 years after starting antiretroviral therapy. This receptor was taken from a man aged 45-65 years with HIV. The rearrangement links TRBV6-4 to TRBJ2-3; the match to TRBD2 covers 9 bases. The CDR3 coding sequence is TGTGCCAGCAGTGAGGGCGGGGGGGCCGGAGATACGCAGTATTTT. Translating gives CASSEGGGAGDTQYF.